Following are 30 T cell receptor beta chains from one sample sequenced in a study of T cells after yellow fever vaccination. TCRdb itself ran the 5' RACE reads through MiXCR, one entry per CDR3 protein. The sample lists roughly 74,000 distinct CDR3 sequences; approximately 7% were seen once. Specimen: CD8+ T cells sorted from PBMCs, collected around 5 days after the first yellow fever vaccination. These receptors originate from a man between 18 and 35 years old who received the YFV17D yellow fever vaccine.

This clonotype was counted a few times. This chain links TRBV4-3 with TRBJ2-4; D assignment may be TRBD1 or TRBD2 (5 bases each). With 1 base removed from V and 8 bases from J, the gap between germline ends came to 9 bases. The CDR3 runs to 13 residues. CDR1 LGHNA and CDR2 YSLEER come from the germline V gene. The CDR3 loop is CASSQAQGHIQYF. The DNA of the CDR3 is TGCGCCAGCAGCCAAGCCCAGGGACACATTCAGTACTTC.

This clonotype was detected a few times. The rearrangement uses TRBV27 and TRBJ2-7, with D possibly TRBD2 on 5 matching bases. The CDR3 has 15 residues. V dropped 7 bases and J dropped 1 base, with 17 bases sitting between them. The germline gives CDR1 MNHEY, CDR2 SMNVEV (reference sequence). In DNA, the CDR3 is TGTGCCAGCAAACTCCGGGGAGCGGCTTCCTACGAGCAGTACGTC. This encodes CASKLRGAASYEQYV.

This clonotype has just a few counts. The rearrangement joins TRBV15 to TRBJ2-2; D remains ambiguous. The V end lost 6 bases, the J end lost 3 bases, and 11 bases lay between the germline ends. Germline V gene sequence: CDR1 LNHNV, CDR2 YYDKDF (reference sequence). The CDR3 covers 14 residues. As DNA, the CDR3 is TGTGCCACCAGTCCGGCAGGCTACACCGGGGAGCTGTTTTTT. The encoded protein is CATSPAGYTGELFF.

This clonotype has a handful of counts. V is TRBV5-1 and J is TRBJ2-5; D gene uncertain. This CDR3 contains 14 residues. CDR1 and CDR2 from the germline V gene are SGHRS and YFSETQ. Trimming removed 1 base from V and 0 bases from J, with 7 bases in between. CDR3 nucleotide sequence: TGCGCCAGCAGCTTGTTCCAAAACCAAGAGACCCAGTACTTC. It specifies CASSLFQNQETQYF.

This clonotype has a handful of counts. The J gene is TRBJ2-1, the V gene TRBV11-2, with 7 bases that match TRBD1. With V trimmed by 1 base and J by 0 bases, 6 bases remained unmatched. This CDR3 is 17 amino acids long. Germline values: CDR1 SGHAT, CDR2 FQNNGV. The chain's CDR3 is CASSLGPGTDSYNEQFF. The CDR3 DNA is TGTGCCAGCAGCTTAGGCCCCGGGACAGACTCCTACAATGAGCAGTTCTTC.

This clonotype was observed a few times. CDR3 sequence: CASSLAPGGQSTGELFF. CDR3 nucleotides: TGTGCCAGCAGCTTAGCCCCCGGGGGGCAGAGCACCGGGGAGCTGTTTTTT. The chain combines TRBV7-7 with TRBJ2-2; D may be TRBD2 (7 bases). Per germline, CDR1 SSHAT and CDR2 FNYEAQ (reference sequence). CDR3 length: 17 amino acids. Between the trimmed V and J ends, which lost 0 bases and 4 bases, there was a span of 15 bases.

The rearrangement joins TRBV13 to TRBJ1-6; no firm D call. Between the trimmed V and J ends, which lost 3 bases and 5 bases, there was a span of 14 bases. The germline CDR1 and CDR2 sequences are PRHDT and FYEKMQ (reference sequence). The CDR3 loop spans 16 amino acids. The CDR3 reads CASSFSPAGNNSPLHF. In nucleotides, the CDR3 is TGTGCCAGCAGCTTCTCTCCGGCGGGAAATAATTCACCCCTCCACTTT.

This clonotype was seen ten or more times. This sequence joins TRBV5-1 and TRBJ2-7, with no clear D. Trimming took off 0 bases at V and 3 bases at J, with 4 bases between the two ends. The germline gives CDR1 SGHRS, CDR2 YFSETQ. CDR3 length: 12 amino acids. CDR3 in amino acids: CASSLDGYEQYV. The CDR3 region has the DNA TGCGCCAGCAGCTTGGATGGCTACGAGCAGTACGTC.

This clonotype came up many times. The J gene is TRBJ1-2, the V gene TRBV7-9, with D possibly matching TRBD1 (5 bases). CDR3 size: 14 residues. V was shortened by 5 bases and J by 6 bases, with 16 bases between the two germline ends. The germline gives CDR1 SEHNR, CDR2 FQNEAQ (reference sequence). The CDR3 region is CASSGPGTADGYTF. As DNA, the CDR3 is TGTGCCAGCAGCGGCCCCGGGACCGCAGATGGCTACACCTTC.

This clonotype was seen at least ten times. The CDR3 region is CASSPGGPQETQYF. CDR3 sequence (DNA): TGTGCCAGCAGTCCCGGGGGACCCCAAGAGACCCAGTACTTC. V is TRBV12-3 or TRBV12-4 and J is TRBJ2-5, with a possible D match to TRBD2 (6 bases). V was cut by 5 bases and J by 1 base, with 11 bases left in between. This CDR3 comprises 14 residues.

This clonotype was observed a handful of times. This chain joins TRBV5-4 and TRBJ2-2, with 7 bases identical to TRBD1. The CDR3 has 14 amino acids. The V segment lost 0 bases and the J segment 6 bases; nucleotides outside the gene matches: 2. Germline CDR1 SGHNT, CDR2 YYREEE (reference sequence). The CDR3 spells CASSLGQGAGELFF. CDR3 sequence (DNA): TGTGCCAGCAGCTTGGGACAGGGAGCCGGGGAGCTGTTTTTT.

This clonotype showed up many times. The chain employs TRBV21-1 and TRBJ1-1. TRBV21-1 is assigned pseudogene status. The CDR3 covers 15 residues. The CDR3 DNA sequence: TGTGCCAGCAGCAAAGCGCTAAGGATGAACACTGAAGCTTTCTTT. Translation: CASSKALRMNTEAFF.

The sample holds many counts of this clonotype. The chain employs TRBV4-3 and TRBJ2-3; perhaps TRBD2 as D (5 bases). This CDR3 has 13 amino acids. The V and J ends lost 1 base and 5 bases respectively, with 7 bases between them. Germline V gives CDR1 LGHNA, CDR2 YSLEER. Written as DNA, the CDR3 is TGCGCCAGCAGCCAAGGGGCGGGAGATACGCAGTATTTT. Protein: CASSQGAGDTQYF.

This clonotype was seen at least ten times. The V call is TRBV12-5, the J call TRBJ2-2, with 10 bases fitting TRBD2. CDR1 is LGHNT and CDR2 is FRNRAP in the germline V gene. The junction had 5 bases not matched to a gene; V was cut back by 8 bases and J by 2 bases. The CDR3 length is 15 residues. The CDR3 sequence: CASRIAGGNTGELFF. CDR3 in DNA: TGTGCTAGTCGGATAGCGGGGGGTAACACCGGGGAGCTGTTTTTT.

V usage is TRBV6-2 or TRBV6-3 and J usage is TRBJ2-2; D not resolved. Germline assignment: CDR1 MNHEY and CDR2 SVGEGT. This CDR3 contains 13 residues. The V end was cut by 3 bases, the J end by 4 bases, with 6 bases between. The CDR3 DNA reads TGTGCCAGCAGTTATAGGAGCACCGGGGAGCTGTTTTTT. It is translated as CASSYRSTGELFF.

The J gene is TRBJ2-7, the V gene TRBV4-3; D remains unclear. This CDR3 contains 13 residues. Trimming took 1 base from V and 4 from J, leaving 8 bases between them. The germline gives CDR1 LGHNA, CDR2 YSLEER. The CDR3 here is CASSQGYKYEQYV. The DNA of the CDR3 is TGCGCCAGCAGCCAAGGCTACAAGTACGAGCAGTACGTC.

Ten or more counts support this clonotype. The V call is TRBV2, the J call TRBJ2-7; D is undetermined. With 1 base removed from V and 5 bases from J, the gap between germline ends came to 15 bases. From germline, CDR1 is SNHLY and CDR2 FYNNEI. This CDR3 contains 15 residues. CDR3 coding DNA: TGTGCCAGCAGTGAAGAAAGAATGCGATTCGACGAGCAGTACGTC. Protein sequence: CASSEERMRFDEQYV.

This clonotype showed up many times. J is TRBJ2-7 and V is TRBV15, with D tentatively TRBD1 (6 bases). Germline loops: CDR1 LNHNV, CDR2 YYDKDF (reference sequence). The CDR3 contains 15 residues. The V end was cut by 3 bases, the J end by 0 bases, with 12 bases between. The CDR3 coding sequence is TGTGCCACCAGCAGTTCAGGGGATCGCTCCTACGAGCAGTACTTC. Translated, it gives CATSSSGDRSYEQYF. Using reference TRBV15 and TRBJ2-7 for the parts outside the CDR3, the full variable domain is DAMVIQNPRYQVTQFGKPVTLSCSQTLNHNVMYWYQQKSSQAPKLLFHYYDKDFNNEADTPDNFQSRRPNTSFCFLDIRSPGLGDTAMYLCATSSSGDRSYEQYFGPGTRLTVT.

The chain joins TRBV5-5 to TRBJ2-1; TRBD2 agrees at 12 bases. There are 15 residues in the CDR3. V dropped 4 bases and J dropped 6; count of bases not matched to a gene: 5. Looked up from germline, CDR1 is SGHKS and CDR2 is YYEKEE (reference sequence). Here the CDR3 reads CASSLTSGGFNEQFF. In DNA, the CDR3 is TGTGCCAGCAGCCTGACTAGCGGGGGCTTCAATGAGCAGTTCTTC.

This clonotype has only a few counts. The chain links TRBV5-4 to TRBJ2-1; unclear D gene. Germline CDR1 and CDR2: SGHNT and YYREEE (reference sequence). The V and J ends lost 0 bases and 6 bases respectively, with 10 bases between them. The CDR3 is made up of 14 amino acids. The CDR3 here is CASSLGSPSNEQFF. The CDR3 region has the DNA TGTGCCAGCAGCTTGGGGAGTCCTTCCAATGAGCAGTTCTTC.

This clonotype was counted between two and nine times. The rearrangement uses TRBV28 and TRBJ2-3, with 7 nucleotides matching TRBD2. The CDR3 is made up of 16 amino acids. The V and J ends lost 2 bases and 4 bases, in that order; junction bases with no gene match: 9. Germline lookup yields CDR1 MDHEN and CDR2 SYDVKM. CDR3 region: CASSLTAGNLPDTQYF. For the CDR3, the DNA is TGTGCCAGCAGTTTAACAGCGGGGAATTTGCCAGATACGCAGTATTTT.

This clonotype was observed a few times. The genes are TRBV6-5 and TRBJ2-3; unclear D gene. V was trimmed by 0 bases and J by 3 bases, leaving 7 bases between them. Germline loops: CDR1 MNHEY, CDR2 SVGAGI. This CDR3 has 14 amino acids. For the CDR3, the DNA is TGTGCCAGCAGTTACTCGCATGGGACAGATACGCAGTATTTT. Its protein is CASSYSHGTDTQYF.

This clonotype came up a few times. This chain joins TRBV2 and TRBJ2-2, with D perhaps assigned TRBD1 or TRBD2 (5 bases each). The CDR3 sequence is 13 residues long. Trimming pared 8 bases from V and 5 bases from J, leaving 12 bases between. Germline values: CDR1 SNHLY, CDR2 FYNNEI. The CDR3, as DNA: TGTGCCAGCCGATTTGAGGGGACCGGGGAGCTGTTTTTT. This encodes CASRFEGTGELFF. The whole variable domain, filled in from reference TRBV2 and TRBJ2-2, reads EPEVTQTPSHQVTQMGQEVILRCVPISNHLYFYWYRQILGQKVEFLVSFYNNEISEKSEIFDDQFSVERPDGSNFTLKIRSTKLEDSAMYFCASRFEGTGELFFGEGSRLTVL.

Worth noting for this clonotype: An end of the junction does not agree with germline; a read error may underlie this. The chain uses TRBV18 and TRBJ2-3; a weak D match, TRBD1 (5 bases). The germline V gene encodes CDR1 KGHSH and CDR2 LQKENI. This CDR3 has 16 residues. For the CDR3, the DNA is TGTGCCAGCTCCCCACTCCCGGACATAAGCACAGATACGCAGTATTTT. Protein product: CASSPLPDISTDTQYF.

This CDR3 reads CASSEDEPNYGYTF. The CDR3 nucleotides are TGTGCCAGCAGTGAAGATGAACCTAACTATGGCTACACCTTC. The rearrangement links TRBV12-3 or TRBV12-4 to TRBJ1-2; D remains unclear. This CDR3 comprises 14 residues. The V end lost 5 bases, the J end lost 0 bases, and 10 bases lay between the germline ends.

This clonotype was counted at least ten times. The chain links TRBV7-6 to TRBJ2-5, with D perhaps matching TRBD2 (6 bases). The germline V gene encodes CDR1 SGHVS and CDR2 FNYEAQ. The CDR3 has 13 amino acids. The V gene lost 5 bases and the J gene lost 7 bases, with 14 bases spanning the gap. DNA of the CDR3: TGTGCCAGCAGCCCCGAGGTGGGGGGGACCCAGTACTTC. Translating gives CASSPEVGGTQYF. Looking up the rest from reference TRBV7-6 and TRBJ2-5 gives the full variable domain: GAGVSQSPRYKVTKRGQDVALRCDPISGHVSLYWYRQALGQGPEFLTYFNYEAQQDKSGLPNDRFSAERPEGSISTLTIQRTEQRDSAMYRCASSPEVGGTQYFGPGTRLLVL.

Many counts were recorded for this clonotype. V is TRBV4-1 and J is TRBJ1-1; no clear D. The length of the CDR3 is 12 residues. V shed 5 bases and J shed 8 bases, with 12 bases lying between them. Germline CDR1 reads MGHRA; CDR2 reads YSYEKL. In nucleotides, the CDR3 is TGCGCCAGCAGCTGGATATCGGGAGAAGCTTTCTTT. This translates into CASSWISGEAFF.

As to this clonotype: A read error may be the cause here, since a much bigger clone is one base away. This chain connects TRBV18 to TRBJ2-2, with D possibly TRBD2 on 6 matching bases. Germline lookup yields CDR1 KGHSH and CDR2 LQKENI. V was cut by 2 bases and J by 3 bases, with 13 bases left in between. This CDR3 has 16 amino acids. The CDR3 loop is CASSPTRTGDTGELFF. In DNA form, the CDR3 reads TGTGCCAGCTCACCAACACGGACGGGGGACACCGGGGAGCTGTTTTTT.

J is TRBJ1-2 and V is TRBV12-3 or TRBV12-4, with TRBD1 matching 8 bases. With V trimmed by 3 bases and J by 8 bases, 2 bases remained unmatched. CDR3 size: 12 residues. CDR3 region: CASSLDREGYTF. The CDR3 DNA is TGTGCCAGCAGTTTGGACAGGGAAGGCTACACCTTC.

This clonotype has only a few counts. One end of the junction is discordant with germline, which a read error may explain. CDR3 in DNA: TGCAGTGCTCGAGACAGTGAGGAGACCCAGTACTTC. This encodes CSARDSEETQYF. The chain recombines TRBV20-1 with TRBJ2-5, with TRBD1 as a possible D gene (5 bases). This CDR3 spans 12 amino acids. Germline V lookup: CDR1 DFQATT, CDR2 SNEGSKA (reference sequence).